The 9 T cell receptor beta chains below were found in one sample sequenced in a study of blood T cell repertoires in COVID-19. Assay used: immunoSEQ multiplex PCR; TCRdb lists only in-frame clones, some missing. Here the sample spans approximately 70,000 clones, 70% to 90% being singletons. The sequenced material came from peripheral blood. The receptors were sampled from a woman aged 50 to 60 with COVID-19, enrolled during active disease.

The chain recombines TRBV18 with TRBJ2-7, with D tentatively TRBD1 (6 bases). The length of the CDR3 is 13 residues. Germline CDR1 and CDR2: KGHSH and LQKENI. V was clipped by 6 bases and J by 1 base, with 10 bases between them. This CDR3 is CASSRTESYEQYF. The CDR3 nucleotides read TGTGCCAGCTCGAGGACAGAGTCCTACGAGCAGTACTTC.

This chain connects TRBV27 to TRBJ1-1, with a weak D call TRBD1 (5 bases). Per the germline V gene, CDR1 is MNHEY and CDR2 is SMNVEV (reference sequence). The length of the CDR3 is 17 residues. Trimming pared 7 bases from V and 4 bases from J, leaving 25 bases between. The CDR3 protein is CASIPLGGGGRSTEAFF. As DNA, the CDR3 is TGTGCCAGCATACCCCTAGGTGGGGGGGGACGGAGCACTGAAGCTTTCTTT.

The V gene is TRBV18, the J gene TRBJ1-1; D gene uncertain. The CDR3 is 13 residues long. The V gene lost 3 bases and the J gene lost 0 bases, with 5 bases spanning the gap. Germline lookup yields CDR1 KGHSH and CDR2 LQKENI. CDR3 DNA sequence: TGTGCCAGCTCACCCTCAGTGAACACTGAAGCTTTCTTT. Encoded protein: CASSPSVNTEAFF.

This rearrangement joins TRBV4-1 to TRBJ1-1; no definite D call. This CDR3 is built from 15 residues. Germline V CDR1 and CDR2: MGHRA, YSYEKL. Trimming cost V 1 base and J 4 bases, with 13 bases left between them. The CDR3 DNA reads TGCGCCAGCAGCCAAGGAAGAAATGCGGGCACTGAAGCTTTCTTT. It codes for CASSQGRNAGTEAFF.

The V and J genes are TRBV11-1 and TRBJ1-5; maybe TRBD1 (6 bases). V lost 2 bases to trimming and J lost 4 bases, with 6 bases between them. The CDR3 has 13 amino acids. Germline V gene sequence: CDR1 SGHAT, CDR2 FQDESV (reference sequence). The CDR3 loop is CASSLRGNQPQHF. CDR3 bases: TGTGCCAGCAGCTTAAGGGGGAATCAGCCCCAGCATTTT.

The CDR3 region is CASSPVQMLSGNTIYF. The DNA of the CDR3 is TGTGCCAGCTCACCAGTCCAGATGCTCTCTGGAAACACCATATATTTT. The chain has TRBV18 and TRBJ1-3; D gene uncertain. CDR1 and CDR2 (germline): KGHSH, LQKENI. Trimming left V 2 bases short and J 0 bases short, with 11 bases between. The CDR3 totals 16 residues.

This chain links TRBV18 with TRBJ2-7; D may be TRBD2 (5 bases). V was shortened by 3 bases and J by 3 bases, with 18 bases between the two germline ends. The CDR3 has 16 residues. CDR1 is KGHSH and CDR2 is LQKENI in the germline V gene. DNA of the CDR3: TGTGCCAGCTCACCCGTGGTTTCGGGGATTCACTACGAGCAGTACTTC. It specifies CASSPVVSGIHYEQYF.

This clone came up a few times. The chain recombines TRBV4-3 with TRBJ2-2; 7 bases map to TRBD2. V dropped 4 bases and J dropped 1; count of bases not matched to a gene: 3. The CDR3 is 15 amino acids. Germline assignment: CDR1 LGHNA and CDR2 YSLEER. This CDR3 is CASSRSSGNTGELFF. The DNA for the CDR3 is TGCGCCAGCAGCCGCTCTAGCGGGAACACCGGGGAGCTGTTTTTT.

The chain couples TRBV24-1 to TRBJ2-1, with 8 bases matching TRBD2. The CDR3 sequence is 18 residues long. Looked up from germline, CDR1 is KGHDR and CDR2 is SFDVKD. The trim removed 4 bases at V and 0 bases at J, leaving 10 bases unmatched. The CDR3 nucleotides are TGTGCCACCAGTGACCCACTAAAGCGGGAGAGCTCCTACAATGAGCAGTTCTTC. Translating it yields CATSDPLKRESSYNEQFF.